The TCR beta chain described here comes from a study of cytomegalovirus exposure and HLA in healthy donors. Study summary: Out of 398 genotyped donors, approximately 84% belonged to the Caucasian-associated ancestry cluster.

PCR was performed using 60 Vbeta and 13 Jbeta primers. In the authors' methods: Later analysis identified 80 million to 90 million unique TCR beta chains, 9 million to 12 million shared. Sequencing was performed with immunoSEQ multiplex PCR; in TCRdb, only in-frame clones are kept and a portion is missing. The V and J calls and clone size are taken from that table; D and trimming were inferred from the DNA. The specimen's table records approximately 110,000 clones. With 3 bases removed from V and 4 bases from J, the gap between germline ends came to 24 bases. CDR1 is SEHNR, CDR2 FQNEAQ, per germline (reference sequence). The CDR3 length is 18 residues. Findings and caveats of the study: Many donors shared some public TCRs, even though most TCR sequences were rare.

Notes on this clone: The antigen is undetermined.

The clonotype was recovered from a man younger than 35 in good health and CMV-seronegative. The source material was PBMCs. The rearrangement joins TRBV7-9 to TRBJ2-5; D may be TRBD2 (6 bases). The CDR3 sequence is CASSLLSSEGGGGETQYF. The DNA of the CDR3 is TGTGCCAGCAGCTTGTTGTCTTCGGAGGGCGGTGGAGGAGAGACCCAGTACTTC.